This passage covers 19 T cell receptor beta chains from one sample sequenced in a study of blood T cell repertoires in COVID-19 (dated by TCRdb to the early 2020s). Library preparation employed the immunoSEQ multiplex PCR assay. TCRdb re-hosts the immuneACCESS table, in-frame sequences only. Its copies lack some clones; in the studies checked, an unresolved V gene accounts for under half of them, and the cause for the rest is not known. Within this sample are about 150,000 clones, with roughly 87% of them counted one time only. Clones ranked in the top ten supply around 1.6% of the sample. What was sequenced was peripheral blood. Receptor source: a human donor in a cohort sampled during active COVID-19.

This sequence joins TRBV25-1 and TRBJ2-5; maybe TRBD1 (5 bases). V shed 1 base and J shed 5 bases, with 11 bases lying between them. The CDR3 length is 14 residues. The germline CDR1 and CDR2 sequences are MGHDK and SYGVNS. CDR3 region: CASSEFSGAETQYF. CDR3 sequence (DNA): TGTGCCAGCAGTGAATTTTCTGGGGCTGAGACCCAGTACTTC.

This chain connects TRBV3-1 (or the pseudogene TRBV3-2) to TRBJ1-4, with a weak D call TRBD1 (5 bases). CDR3 length equals 19 residues. Germline values: CDR1 LGHDT, CDR2 YNNKEL (reference sequence). V lost 3 bases and J 2 bases, leaving 22 bases between the germline ends. Here the CDR3 DNA reads TGTGCCAGCAGCCACCCTCGGACAAGGCCCCTTTGGACTAATGAAAAACTGTTTTTT. This gives the protein CASSHPRTRPLWTNEKLFF.

The rearrangement joins TRBV11-2 to TRBJ2-1; D is perhaps TRBD1 (6 bases). CDR1 and CDR2 from the germline V gene are SGHAT and FQNNGV. V lost 8 bases and J lost 6, with 14 bases in between. The CDR3 sequence is 13 residues long. The CDR3 sequence is CASQLTGSNEQFF. CDR3 bases: TGTGCCAGCCAACTAACAGGGTCCAATGAGCAGTTCTTC.

The chain carries TRBV5-1 and TRBJ1-4, with 7 bases identical to TRBD1. J gave up 3 bases and V 4 bases, and 12 bases lay outside the gene matches. The CDR3 runs 17 residues. Germline V CDR1 and CDR2: SGHRS, YFSETQ. The CDR3 region is CASSRSGTAGANEKLFF. CDR3 nucleotides: TGCGCCAGCAGCCGATCCGGGACAGCCGGGGCTAATGAAAAACTGTTTTTT.

The gene calls are TRBV27 and TRBJ1-4; 8 positions agree with TRBD1. CDR1 and CDR2 (germline): MNHEY, SMNVEV (reference sequence). This CDR3 is 16 amino acids long. Trimming took 8 bases from V and 3 from J; bases not matched to a gene: 11. This CDR3 reads CASGSDRVEANEKLFF. CDR3 in DNA: TGTGCCAGCGGATCGGACAGGGTGGAGGCTAATGAAAAACTGTTTTTT.

This clone occurred once. The rearrangement uses TRBV9 and TRBJ2-7; the D is unclear. Between the trimmed V and J ends, which lost 3 bases and 4 bases, there was a span of 8 bases. CDR3 length: 12 residues. Germline lookup yields CDR1 SGDLS and CDR2 YYNGEE. CDR3 amino acids: CASSASEYEQYF. CDR3 nucleotide sequence: TGTGCCAGCAGCGCCTCAGAATACGAGCAGTACTTC.

The gene calls are TRBV20-1 and TRBJ1-6; D may be TRBD1 (6 bases). This CDR3 region has 13 residues. Between the trimmed V and J ends, which lost 3 bases and 6 bases, there was a span of 9 bases. Germline V gene data show CDR1 as DFQATT and CDR2 as SNEGSKA (reference sequence). The CDR3 loop reads CSASRGSNSPLHF. CDR3 sequence (DNA): TGCAGTGCTAGTAGGGGGTCTAATTCACCCCTCCACTTT.

V usage is TRBV5-4 and J usage is TRBJ2-3, with TRBD2 matching over 12 bases. Unmatched junction bases numbered 2, after V lost 3 bases and J lost 0 bases. Germline V gene sequence: CDR1 SGHNT, CDR2 YYREEE (reference sequence). This CDR3 has 16 residues. The CDR3 loop is CASSSLAGGSTDTQYF. CDR3 DNA: TGTGCCAGCAGCTCCCTAGCGGGGGGGAGCACAGATACGCAGTATTTT.

The chain combines TRBV7-9 with TRBJ1-1, with a possible D match to TRBD1 (6 bases). V gave up 5 bases and J gave up 4 bases, with 17 bases separating them. The CDR3 covers 15 residues. Germline V CDR1 and CDR2: SEHNR, FQNEAQ (reference sequence). DNA for the CDR3: TGTGCCAGCAGCCCGACGAGGGGGAGTGGCACTGAAGCTTTCTTT. It encodes CASSPTRGSGTEAFF.

The chain joins TRBV6-1 to TRBJ2-5; D call uncertain. Germline assignment: CDR1 MNHNS and CDR2 SASEGT. There are 14 residues in the CDR3. Trimming stripped 2 bases from V and 1 base from J, with 8 bases between. The CDR3 region is CASSEMYSQETQYF. The DNA for the CDR3 is TGTGCCAGCAGTGAAATGTATTCCCAAGAGACCCAGTACTTC.

V and J are TRBV19 and TRBJ1-2; D is perhaps TRBD1 (5 bases). This CDR3 has 12 residues. The V gene's germline CDR1 is LNHDA and CDR2 SQIVND (reference sequence). Between the trimmed V and J ends, which lost 7 bases and 8 bases, there was a span of 14 bases. The CDR3 sequence is CASKGRVSGYTF. In DNA, the CDR3 is TGTGCCAGTAAGGGCAGGGTGAGCGGCTACACCTTC.

The chain uses TRBV20-1 and TRBJ2-7; 7 positions match TRBD2. The CDR3 extends over 14 amino acids. CDR1 DFQATT and CDR2 SNEGSKA come from the germline V gene (reference sequence). The J segment lost 0 bases and the V segment lost 3 bases, leaving 5 bases of the junction unmatched. CDR3 protein: CSASSGTNSYEQYF. CDR3 coding DNA: TGCAGTGCTAGTTCCGGGACTAACTCCTACGAGCAGTACTTC.

The genes are TRBV7-9 and TRBJ2-7, with 7 bases aligning to TRBD2. The CDR3 has 13 amino acids. Germline lookup yields CDR1 SEHNR and CDR2 FQNEAQ (reference sequence). The V segment lost 5 bases and the J segment 0 bases; nucleotides outside the gene matches: 1. The CDR3 spells CASSGGVSYEQYF. DNA of the CDR3: TGTGCCAGCAGCGGGGGGGTCTCCTACGAGCAGTACTTC. Supplemented by reference TRBV7-9 and TRBJ2-7, the full variable domain reads DTGVSQNPRHKITKRGQNVTFRCDPISEHNRLYWYRQTLGQGPEFLTYFQNEAQLEKSRLLSDRFSAERPKGSFSTLEIQRTEQGDSAMYLCASSGGVSYEQYFGPGTRLTVT.

J is TRBJ1-4 and V is TRBV6-1; D ambiguous. CDR1 and CDR2 (germline): MNHNS, SASEGT. The CDR3 is made up of 12 amino acids. The V gene lost 2 bases and the J gene lost 9 bases, with 7 bases spanning the gap. For the CDR3, the DNA is TGTGCCAGCAGTGAATCAGGTCAAAAACTGTTTTTT. This encodes CASSESGQKLFF.

The V and J genes are TRBV7-3 and TRBJ1-1; D is uncertain. V was trimmed by 0 bases and J by 4 bases, leaving 9 bases between them. This CDR3 region has 14 residues. Germline loops: CDR1 SGHTA, CDR2 FQGTGA. The CDR3 DNA reads TGTGCCAGCAGCTTAACGTCTGGGAGCACTGAAGCTTTCTTT. It specifies CASSLTSGSTEAFF. The whole variable domain, filled in from reference TRBV7-3 and TRBJ1-1, reads GAGVSQTPSNKVTEKGKYVELRCDPISGHTALYWYRQSLGQGPEFLIYFQGTGAADDSGLPNDRFFAVRPEGSVSTLKIQRTERGDSAVYLCASSLTSGSTEAFFGQGTRLTVV.

The V gene is TRBV19, the J gene TRBJ2-7, with 10 bases identical to TRBD1. V was pared by 1 base and J by 4 bases, with 4 bases of the junction left unmatched. Looked up from germline, CDR1 is LNHDA and CDR2 is SQIVND (reference sequence). The CDR3 is made up of 15 amino acids. DNA of the CDR3: TGTGCCAGTAGTATAGCAGGACAGGGGGTTTACGAGCAGTACTTC. Protein sequence: CASSIAGQGVYEQYF.

The rearrangement uses TRBV5-1 and TRBJ1-2; D is ambiguous. This CDR3 region has 15 residues. Trimming removed 0 bases at V and 0 bases at J, with 9 bases between. CDR1 SGHRS and CDR2 YFSETQ come from the germline V gene. The CDR3 DNA follows: TGCGCCAGCAGCTTGGAATACGGAGCTAACTATGGCTACACCTTC. Translated: CASSLEYGANYGYTF.

The chain is built from TRBV7-2 and TRBJ2-2, with 7 bases fitting TRBD1. The germline V gene has CDR1 SGHTA and CDR2 FQGNSA. The CDR3 covers 16 residues. J was trimmed by 1 base and V by 2 bases; bases with no gene match: 4. The CDR3 protein is CASSLYRTGNTGELFF. CDR3 in DNA: TGTGCCAGCAGCTTATATCGGACAGGGAACACCGGGGAGCTGTTTTTT.

V and J are TRBV15 and TRBJ2-2; D remains unclear. This CDR3 region has 13 residues. Trimming shortened V by 1 base and J by 5 bases, and 5 bases separated the two germline ends. Per the germline V gene, CDR1 is LNHNV and CDR2 is YYDKDF (reference sequence). The CDR3 region has the DNA TGTGCCACCAGCAGAGTACAAACCGGGGAGCTGTTTTTT. Protein sequence: CATSRVQTGELFF.